The present TCR beta chain was sequenced within a study of T cell repertoires in cytomegalovirus infection. Study overall: Evidence of both CMV infection and a matching HLA type came from public TCR beta signatures.

Looked up from germline, CDR1 is MNHEY and CDR2 is SMNVEV (reference sequence). This CDR3 comprises 14 residues. The ends lost 6 bases at V and 6 bases at J; junction bases unmatched: 9. TCRdb reprocessed the reads via MiXCR and lists one record per CDR3 protein. The data hold some 300,000 distinct CDR3 sequences, with roughly 13% observed a single time. This clonotype was observed many times. The TCR sequence derives from a human donor in good health (CMV status not recorded). Some clones in this sample may be carry-over from other donors' samples. This chain joins TRBV27 and TRBJ2-7; 9 bases are a match to TRBD2. The material sequenced was PBMCs. CDR3 in DNA: TGTGCCAGCAGCGATAGCGGGAGTACAGGCGAGCAGTACTTC. This codes for CASSDSGSTGEQYF.